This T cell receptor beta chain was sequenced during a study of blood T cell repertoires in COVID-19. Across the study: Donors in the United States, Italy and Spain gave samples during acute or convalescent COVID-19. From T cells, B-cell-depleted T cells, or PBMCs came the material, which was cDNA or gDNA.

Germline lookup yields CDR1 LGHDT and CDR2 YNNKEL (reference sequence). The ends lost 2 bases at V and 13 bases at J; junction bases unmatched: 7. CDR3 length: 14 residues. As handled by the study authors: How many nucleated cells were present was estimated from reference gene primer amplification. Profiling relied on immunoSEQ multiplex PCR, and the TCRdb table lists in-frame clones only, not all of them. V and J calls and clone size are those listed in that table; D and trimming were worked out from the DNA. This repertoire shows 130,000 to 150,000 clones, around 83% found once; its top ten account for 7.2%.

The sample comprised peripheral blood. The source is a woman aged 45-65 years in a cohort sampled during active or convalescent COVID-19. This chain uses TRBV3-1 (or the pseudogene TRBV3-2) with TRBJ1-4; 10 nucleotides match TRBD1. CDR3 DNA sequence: TGTGCCAGCAGCCAACCGGGACAGGGGAACAGACTGTTTTTT. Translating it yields CASSQPGQGNRLFF.